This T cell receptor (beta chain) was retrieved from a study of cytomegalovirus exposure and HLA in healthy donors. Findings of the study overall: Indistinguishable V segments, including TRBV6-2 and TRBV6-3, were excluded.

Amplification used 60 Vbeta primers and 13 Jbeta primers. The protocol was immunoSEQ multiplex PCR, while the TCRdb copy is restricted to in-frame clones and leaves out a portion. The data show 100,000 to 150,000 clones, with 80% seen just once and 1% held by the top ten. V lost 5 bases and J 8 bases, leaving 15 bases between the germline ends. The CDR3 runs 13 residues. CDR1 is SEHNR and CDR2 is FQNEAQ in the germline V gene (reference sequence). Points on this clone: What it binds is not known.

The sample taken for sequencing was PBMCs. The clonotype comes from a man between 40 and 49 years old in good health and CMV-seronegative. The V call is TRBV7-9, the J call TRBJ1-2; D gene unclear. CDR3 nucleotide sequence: TGTGCCAGCAGCACTGGCCAGGCTCGGGGCTACACCTTC. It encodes CASSTGQARGYTF.